Below, one T cell receptor (beta chain) is given with its context. Its antigen is still unknown. The CDR3 loop spans 14 amino acids. With V trimmed by 6 bases and J by 5 bases, 9 bases remained unmatched. Germline V CDR1 and CDR2: MDHEN, SYDVKM. Repertoires were generated with immunoSEQ multiplex PCR, while TCRdb's copy carries only in-frame clones and drops some. The sample has nearly 600,000 clones, around 95% seen once. This specimen belongs to a study of shared clonotypes between healthy human individuals. Study as a whole: Used for every donor were three CD4 naive, three CD4 memory, two CD8 naive and one CD8 memory plate.

Terminally differentiated effector memory CD45RA+ cells were excluded by CCR7 positive selection of CD45RO-negative cells. Study findings and constraints: Clonotypes not shared had lower generation probabilities than those common to all four donors. The sampled material consisted only of blood, and tissue repertoires are likely to differ.

Sequenced: naive CD8+ T cells sorted from blood. This chain links TRBV28 with TRBJ2-7; TRBD1 agrees at 8 bases. The TCR comes from a woman in her twenties or thirties in good health. The CDR3 DNA is TGTGCCAGCAGCCACTCATCGACAGGGGACGAGCAGTACTTC. Protein: CASSHSSTGDEQYF.